These 30 T cell receptor beta chains share one sample of origin, sequenced in a study of blood T cell repertoires in COVID-19. Measured with immunoSEQ multiplex PCR; TCRdb has only the in-frame clones, and not every one. The sample consists of 200,000 to 250,000 clones, roughly 88% of them appearing once. Sequencing was carried out using PBMCs or T cells enriched from blood (not recorded which). The receptors were sampled from a woman in her 30s who had been exposed to COVID-19.

The chain joins TRBV3-1 (or the pseudogene TRBV3-2) to TRBJ2-7, with TRBD1 identical over 7 bases. J gave up 5 bases and V 0 bases, and 7 bases lay outside the gene matches. The CDR3 length is 15 residues. Germline V gives CDR1 LGHDT, CDR2 YNNKEL (reference sequence). The CDR3 reads CASSQDGRGFDEQYF. Written as DNA, the CDR3 is TGTGCCAGCAGCCAAGATGGCAGGGGGTTCGACGAGCAGTACTTC.

The chain joins TRBV27 to TRBJ1-2, with a weak D call TRBD1 (6 bases). Germline V gives CDR1 MNHEY, CDR2 SMNVEV (reference sequence). The V and J ends lost 3 bases and 8 bases respectively, with 10 bases between them. The CDR3 loop spans 12 amino acids. In nucleotides, the CDR3 is TGTGCCAGCAGTTTCCCAGGGGCGGGCTACACCTTC. Encoded protein: CASSFPGAGYTF.

The chain uses TRBV19 and TRBJ2-1, with a possible D match to TRBD2 (5 bases). Germline V gives CDR1 LNHDA, CDR2 SQIVND (reference sequence). V was trimmed by 3 bases and J by 6 bases, leaving 6 bases between them. CDR3 length: 12 amino acids. The CDR3 nucleotides are TGTGCCAGTAGTATCGCGGGCAATGAGCAGTTCTTC. It translates to CASSIAGNEQFF.

This chain joins TRBV7-9 and TRBJ2-7; 10 nucleotides align to TRBD2. J was trimmed by 3 bases and V by 0 bases; bases with no gene match: 5. Per the germline V gene, CDR1 is SEHNR and CDR2 is FQNEAQ (reference sequence). The CDR3 extends over 16 amino acids. The CDR3 region is CASSLARASGSYEQYF. The CDR3 DNA reads as TGTGCCAGCAGCTTAGCGAGGGCTAGCGGGAGCTACGAGCAGTACTTC.

This chain connects TRBV4-2 to TRBJ1-1; no clear D. The CDR3 loop spans 14 amino acids. Trimming shortened V by 0 bases and J by 4 bases, and 9 bases separated the two germline ends. Per the germline V gene, CDR1 is LGHNA and CDR2 is YNFKEQ. The CDR3 sequence: CASSQDTSFTEAFF. CDR3 coding DNA: TGTGCCAGCAGCCAAGATACGAGTTTCACTGAAGCTTTCTTT.

V is TRBV30 and J is TRBJ1-1; no reliable D call. The V and J ends lost 3 bases and 7 bases respectively, with 15 bases between them. The length of the CDR3 is 13 residues. Germline assignment: CDR1 GTSNPN and CDR2 SVGIG (reference sequence). The CDR3 bases are TGTGCCTGGAGGATGGCCAGAGGGAGTGAAGCTTTCTTT. Translation: CAWRMARGSEAFF.

J is TRBJ1-5 and V is TRBV18; TRBD1 might be the D (5 bases). CDR1 KGHSH and CDR2 LQKENI come from the germline V gene. Trimming pared 8 bases from V and 2 bases from J, leaving 16 bases between. The CDR3 totals 15 residues. In DNA form, the CDR3 reads TGTGCCAGCACTACAGGTCATGGCGGCAATCAGCCCCAGCATTTT. It is translated as CASTTGHGGNQPQHF.

This chain joins TRBV7-2 and TRBJ1-6; 7 bases fit TRBD1. Unmatched junction bases numbered 9, after V lost 4 bases and J lost 9 bases. In germline, CDR1 is SGHTA, CDR2 FQGNSA. CDR3 length equals 15 residues. CDR3 region: CASSSGTAPTSPLHF. As DNA, the CDR3 is TGTGCCAGCAGCTCGGGGACAGCTCCCACTTCACCCCTCCACTTT.

This CDR3 is CATTGVPNQPQHF. The CDR3 DNA follows: TGTGCCACCACAGGGGTGCCTAATCAGCCCCAGCATTTT. The gene calls are TRBV6-5 and TRBJ1-5; 7 bases are shared with TRBD1. The CDR3 totals 13 residues. V was clipped by 10 bases and J by 4 bases; unmatched bases: 7. The germline CDR1 and CDR2 sequences are MNHEY and SVGAGI.

J is TRBJ2-2 and V is TRBV5-6; D is unclear. CDR1 SGHDT and CDR2 YYEEEE come from the germline V gene. Trimming took 1 base from V and 4 from J, leaving 5 bases between them. The CDR3 spans 13 residues. The CDR3 reads CASSLPVTGELFF. The DNA of the CDR3 is TGTGCCAGCAGCTTGCCGGTCACCGGGGAGCTGTTTTTT.

The J gene is TRBJ1-2, the V gene TRBV15, with 7 nucleotides matching TRBD1. Germline CDR1 LNHNV, CDR2 YYDKDF (reference sequence). With 4 bases clipped from V and 8 bases from J, the junction kept 7 bases outside the gene matches. The CDR3 totals 13 residues. CDR3 sequence: CATSINRGGGYTF. DNA for the CDR3: TGTGCCACCAGCATTAACAGGGGTGGGGGCTACACCTTC.

The chain has TRBV5-1 and TRBJ2-6, with TRBD1 matching 7 bases. The trim removed 0 bases at V and 0 bases at J, leaving 6 bases unmatched. The CDR3 is 18 residues long. Germline assignment: CDR1 SGHRS and CDR2 YFSETQ. CDR3 in amino acids: CASSLVAGGNSGANVLTF. Written as DNA, the CDR3 is TGCGCCAGCAGCTTGGTAGCAGGGGGTAACTCTGGGGCCAACGTCCTGACTTTC.

This clone was seen once. The chain links TRBV4-1 to TRBJ2-1; weak D call: TRBD1 (5 bases). The germline CDR1 and CDR2 sequences are MGHRA and YSYEKL. Deletions cut 1 base from V and 8 bases from J, with 15 bases between. This CDR3 is built from 15 residues. The CDR3: CASSQGGVVFDEQFF. DNA of the CDR3: TGCGCCAGCAGCCAAGGGGGCGTTGTATTTGATGAGCAGTTCTTC.

V and J are TRBV6-5 and TRBJ2-2, with TRBD2 matching 7 bases. Germline CDR1 and CDR2: MNHEY and SVGAGI. The CDR3 totals 13 residues. Trimming at V came to 6 bases and at J to 7 bases, leaving 5 bases not matched to a gene. The CDR3 reads CASRKRDIGELFF. The CDR3 bases are TGTGCCAGCAGGAAGCGGGATATCGGGGAGCTGTTTTTT.

The chain recombines TRBV28 with TRBJ2-6; maybe TRBD1 (5 bases). CDR3 length: 17 residues. The germline V gene has CDR1 MDHEN and CDR2 SYDVKM. Trimming shortened V by 4 bases and J by 1 base, and 14 bases separated the two germline ends. CDR3 region: CASSSRQTRSGANVLTF. As DNA, the CDR3 is TGTGCCAGCAGTTCCCGACAGACCAGGTCTGGGGCCAACGTCCTGACTTTC.

This chain links TRBV6-5 with TRBJ2-3; D unclear. Germline V gives CDR1 MNHEY, CDR2 SVGAGI. V dropped 2 bases and J dropped 2 bases, with 11 bases sitting between them. The CDR3 sequence is 15 residues long. The CDR3 bases are TGTGCCAGCAGTTACGTGTTCAAAAACACAGATACGCAGTATTTT. Translation: CASSYVFKNTDTQYF.

This clone was found a few times. This chain uses TRBV2 with TRBJ2-7; 14 nucleotides line up with TRBD2. Trimming removed 7 bases from V and 3 bases from J; junction bases left unmatched: 14. The CDR3 runs to 18 residues. Germline assignment: CDR1 SNHLY and CDR2 FYNNEI. CDR3 DNA sequence: TGTGCCAGCAAGAAGGACGGACTAGCGGGAGGCCTCTACTACGAGCAGTACTTC. Translated: CASKKDGLAGGLYYEQYF. The variable domain in full, completed from reference TRBV2 and TRBJ2-7, reads EPEVTQTPSHQVTQMGQEVILRCVPISNHLYFYWYRQILGQKVEFLVSFYNNEISEKSEIFDDQFSVERPDGSNFTLKIRSTKLEDSAMYFCASKKDGLAGGLYYEQYFGPGTRLTVT.

V gene TRBV20-1 combines with J gene TRBJ2-1, with D hard to call. Germline V gene data show CDR1 as DFQATT and CDR2 as SNEGSKA (reference sequence). V shed 6 bases and J shed 5 bases, with 5 bases lying between them. The CDR3 is 10 residues long. Here the CDR3 DNA reads TGCAGTGCCTATAACAATGAGCAGTTCTTC. Its translation: CSAYNNEQFF.

This rearrangement joins TRBV12-3 or TRBV12-4 to TRBJ1-2; 8 positions agree with TRBD1. The CDR3 sequence is 12 residues long. Trimming cost V 6 bases and J 5 bases; bases outside gene matches: 2. CDR3 DNA: TGTGCCAGCAGCTGGACAGGGTATGGCTACACCTTC. Translating it yields CASSWTGYGYTF.

V gene TRBV19 combines with J gene TRBJ2-1; 9 bases fit TRBD1. From germline, CDR1 is LNHDA and CDR2 SQIVND (reference sequence). Trimming at V came to 7 bases and at J to 6 bases, leaving 7 bases not matched to a gene. The CDR3 covers 14 residues. The CDR3 sequence: CASTWDRDSNEQFF. The CDR3 coding sequence is TGTGCCAGTACCTGGGACAGGGACAGCAATGAGCAGTTCTTC.

This clone was detected once. The V gene is TRBV5-4, the J gene TRBJ2-1, with 7 bases matching TRBD2. The CDR3 spans 15 residues. Germline lookup yields CDR1 SGHNT and CDR2 YYREEE (reference sequence). The V and J ends lost 1 base and 4 bases, in that order; junction bases with no gene match: 5. The CDR3 nucleotides read TGTGCCAGCAGCTTGTTGCGGGAGCCTTACAATGAGCAGTTCTTC. The encoded protein is CASSLLREPYNEQFF. The full variable domain, completed using reference TRBV5-4 and TRBJ2-1, is ETGVTQSPTHLIKTRGQQVTLRCSSQSGHNTVSWYQQALGQGPQFIFQYYREEENGRGNFPPRFSGLQFPNYSSELNVNALELDDSALYLCASSLLREPYNEQFFGPGTRLTVL.

The chain has TRBV10-2 and TRBJ2-7; tentative D call: TRBD2 (6 bases). CDR3 length equals 14 residues. The V and J ends lost 2 bases and 5 bases respectively, with 13 bases between them. CDR1 is WSHSY, CDR2 SAAADI, per germline. The CDR3 loop is CASSEVAGLDEQYF. CDR3 nucleotides: TGCGCCAGCAGTGAGGTTGCGGGACTGGACGAGCAGTACTTC.

J is TRBJ2-6 and V is TRBV13; unclear D gene. Germline loops: CDR1 PRHDT, CDR2 FYEKMQ (reference sequence). The CDR3 runs 15 residues. V gave up 2 bases and J gave up 0 bases, with 5 bases separating them. The CDR3 protein is CASSLFGSGANVLTF. In nucleotides, the CDR3 is TGTGCCAGCAGCTTATTCGGCTCTGGGGCCAACGTCCTGACTTTC.

The V gene is TRBV28, the J gene TRBJ2-1; TRBD2 matches at 7 bases. There are 15 residues in the CDR3. Germline V lookup: CDR1 MDHEN, CDR2 SYDVKM. Trimming cost V 2 bases and J 2 bases; bases outside gene matches: 3. CDR3 sequence (DNA): TGTGCCAGCAGTTTAAGTGGGAGGGCCTACAATGAGCAGTTCTTC. Its translation: CASSLSGRAYNEQFF.

The chain links TRBV7-2 to TRBJ2-3; TRBD1 matches 9 bases. Per germline, CDR1 SGHTA and CDR2 FQGNSA. The CDR3 spans 16 residues. Losses at the gene ends were 1 base for V and 4 bases for J; bases not matched to a gene: 6. The CDR3 region has the DNA TGTGCCAGCAGCTTAGGGTGGGGACAGGGTGCAGATACGCAGTATTTT. This encodes CASSLGWGQGADTQYF.

The chain joins TRBV27 to TRBJ1-2; TRBD1 matches 7 bases. CDR1 is MNHEY, CDR2 SMNVEV, per germline (reference sequence). The CDR3 is 17 residues long. J was trimmed by 4 bases and V by 3 bases; bases with no gene match: 14. CDR3 coding DNA: TGTGCCAGCAGTTTCTCTCCCCTCACAGGGGCGATCTATGGCTACACCTTC. Amino acids: CASSFSPLTGAIYGYTF.

This chain connects TRBV10-2 to TRBJ2-7; TRBD1 agrees at 8 bases. Trimming cost V 6 bases and J 3 bases; bases outside gene matches: 4. CDR3 size: 13 residues. Germline loops: CDR1 WSHSY, CDR2 SAAADI. The CDR3 DNA reads TGCGCCAGCAGACCGGGACAGGACTACGAGCAGTACTTC. This gives the protein CASRPGQDYEQYF.

The chain recombines TRBV29-1 with TRBJ2-7; no firm D call. The germline V gene has CDR1 SQVTM and CDR2 ANQGSEA. This CDR3 has 12 amino acids. V was clipped by 5 bases and J by 4 bases, with 12 bases between them. The CDR3 reads CSVSASFYEQYF. The CDR3, as DNA: TGCAGCGTTTCCGCGTCTTTTTACGAGCAGTACTTC.

This clone has only one observation. The V and J genes are TRBV9 and TRBJ1-3; D unclear. CDR1 is SGDLS, CDR2 YYNGEE, per germline. V dropped 3 bases and J dropped 0 bases, with 7 bases sitting between them. The CDR3 consists of 14 residues. The CDR3 loop is CASSGGFSGNTIYF. The CDR3 DNA is TGTGCCAGCAGCGGAGGTTTCTCTGGAAACACCATATATTTT.

The chain employs TRBV9 and TRBJ1-3; D gene unclear. CDR3 length equals 14 residues. Germline CDR1 is SGDLS and CDR2 is YYNGEE. Between the trimmed V and J ends, which lost 0 bases and 4 bases, there was a span of 8 bases. The CDR3 is CASSVGGMGNTIYF. The CDR3 nucleotides read TGTGCCAGCAGCGTAGGAGGGATGGGAAACACCATATATTTT.